The sample holds many counts of the clone carrying this T cell receptor (beta chain). What it recognizes is unknown. On each TCR cDNA molecule, a unique molecular identifier was present. TCRdb ran MiXCR on the 5' RACE reads and lists one entry per CDR3 protein. This table holds roughly 120,000 distinct CDR3 sequences, about 12% found once. Time point denoted: blood at routine non-recurrence follow-up after resection. Whole RNA was taken from tumor, nontumor lung or frozen PBMC; it was then sequenced unsorted. This record comes from a study of spatial heterogeneity in lung cancer. Study summary: Each unique TCR and UMI combination was seen more than ten times on average in raw reads. Study-wide results and caveats: Detection of ubiquitous tumor TCRs in blood was higher at resection than follow-up.

The V gene's germline CDR1 is SGHDT and CDR2 YYEEEE. The V end lost 5 bases, the J end lost 6 bases, and 15 bases lay between the germline ends. This CDR3 has 14 residues. The J gene is TRBJ2-4, the V gene TRBV5-6; a possible D gene is TRBD1 (6 bases). The sample was PBMCs, taken at follow-up. The TCR comes from a male donor with early-stage non-small cell lung cancer. CDR3 DNA: TGTGCCAGCAGTTGGACAGCCGAGGGAAACATTCAGTACTTC. Residues: CASSWTAEGNIQYF.